The 19 T cell receptor beta chains listed next were all sequenced from one sample in a study of blood T cell repertoires in COVID-19. The assay was immunoSEQ multiplex PCR, and TCRdb's table has in-frame clones only and misses some. The data show about 220,000 clones, roughly 84% seen once. Sequenced input: PBMCs or T cells enriched from blood (not recorded which). These receptor sequences come from a woman in her thirties or forties who had recovered from COVID-19.

This rearrangement joins TRBV11-2 to TRBJ2-7; tentative D call: TRBD2 (6 bases). From germline, CDR1 is SGHAT and CDR2 FQNNGV. The CDR3 consists of 13 residues. The CDR3 bases are TGTGCCGGCAGCTCCTTGGAGGGGTGGCAGCAGTACGTC. It codes for CAGSSLEGWQQYV.

The chain joins TRBV5-1 to TRBJ1-6; 8 bases fit TRBD1. The CDR3 sequence is 16 residues long. V lost 4 bases and J lost 7; bases outside the gene matches: 10. CDR1 and CDR2 from the germline V gene are SGHRS and YFSETQ. CDR3 sequence reads: CASSQSDRGSNSPLHF. The CDR3, as DNA: TGCGCCAGCAGCCAAAGCGACAGGGGTTCGAATTCACCCCTCCACTTT. Variable domain in full (rest from reference TRBV5-1 and TRBJ1-6): KAGVTQTPRYLIKTRGQQVTLSCSPISGHRSVSWYQQTPGQGLQFLFEYFSETQRNKGNFPGRFSGRQFSNSRSEMNVSTLELGDSALYLCASSQSDRGSNSPLHFGNGTRLTVT.

The chain couples TRBV3-1 (or the pseudogene TRBV3-2) to TRBJ2-1; the match to TRBD2 covers 9 bases. The V gene end was trimmed by 0 bases and the J gene end by 0 bases; junction bases not matched to a gene: 6. This CDR3 is 18 amino acids long. Germline-derived CDR1 and CDR2 are LGHDT and YNNKEL (reference sequence). As DNA, the CDR3 is TGTGCCAGCAGCCAAGAAGGACTTAGCGGGAGCTCCTACAATGAGCAGTTCTTC. Amino acid sequence: CASSQEGLSGSSYNEQFF.

The chain carries TRBV5-5 and TRBJ2-5; 13 bases are a match to TRBD2. The germline gives CDR1 SGHKS, CDR2 YYEKEE (reference sequence). This CDR3 has 15 amino acids. J gave up 4 bases and V 2 bases, and 2 bases lay outside the gene matches. The chain's CDR3 is CASSFTSGRGETQYF. CDR3 nucleotides: TGTGCCAGCAGCTTCACTAGCGGGAGGGGAGAGACCCAGTACTTC.

A note on this clone: Other DNA sequences from this sample encode an identical CDR3 as well. J is TRBJ1-2 and V is TRBV6-5, with a weak D call TRBD1 (6 bases). The CDR3 has 15 residues. Germline CDR1 MNHEY, CDR2 SVGAGI. Trimming removed 0 bases from V and 4 bases from J, with 12 bases in between. The CDR3 nucleotides read TGTGCCAGCAGTTACTCGACCTGGGGGCCCTATGGCTACACCTTC. Translated: CASSYSTWGPYGYTF.

Turning to this clone: An end of the junction does not agree with germline; a read error may underlie this. The V gene is TRBV11-3, the J gene TRBJ2-1, with a possible D match to TRBD2 (5 bases). The CDR3 has 17 amino acids. Germline-derived CDR1 and CDR2 are SGHNT and YENEEA. CDR3 nucleotides: TGTGCCAGCAGCCTAGACTCCGGGGTTAGGGATTCAGATGAGCAGTTCTTC. Protein: CASSLDSGVRDSDEQFF.

The V and J genes are TRBV6-5 and TRBJ2-5, with TRBD2 matching 7 bases. The CDR3 sequence is 15 residues long. Germline V CDR1 and CDR2: MNHEY, SVGAGI. V was clipped by 4 bases and J by 5 bases; unmatched bases: 10. The CDR3 nucleotides read TGTGCCAGCAGTTGGGAGGGGTCCCCCCCGGAGACCCAGTACTTC. The encoded protein is CASSWEGSPPETQYF.

The genes are TRBV30 and TRBJ1-2, with TRBD1 matching over 7 bases. The CDR3 runs to 12 residues. Germline assignment: CDR1 GTSNPN and CDR2 SVGIG (reference sequence). The J segment lost 7 bases and the V segment lost 2 bases, leaving 4 bases of the junction unmatched. The CDR3 nucleotides are TGTGCCTGGAGTCTGACAGGGAGTGGCTACACCTTC. It specifies CAWSLTGSGYTF. The entire variable domain, with the rest obtained from reference TRBV30 and TRBJ1-2, is as follows: SQTIHQWPATLVQPVGSPLSLECTVEGTSNPNLYWYRQAAGRGLQLLFYSVGIGQISSEVPQNLSASRPQDRQFILSSKKLLLSDSGFYLCAWSLTGSGYTFGSGTRLTVV.

This clone was observed a few times. The chain couples TRBV5-1 to TRBJ1-1; tentatively, D is TRBD1 (5 bases). This CDR3 has 13 residues. Trimming removed 0 bases at V and 11 bases at J, with 14 bases between. Germline CDR1 and CDR2: SGHRS and YFSETQ. Written as DNA, the CDR3 is TGCGCCAGCAGCTTGGGTGGGGCTGCCGGTGCTTTCTTT. Protein product: CASSLGGAAGAFF. The whole variable domain, remainder taken from reference TRBV5-1 and TRBJ1-1, is KAGVTQTPRYLIKTRGQQVTLSCSPISGHRSVSWYQQTPGQGLQFLFEYFSETQRNKGNFPGRFSGRQFSNSRSEMNVSTLELGDSALYLCASSLGGAAGAFFGQGTRLTVV.

V gene TRBV5-1 combines with J gene TRBJ2-7, with TRBD1 identical over 8 bases. The CDR3 runs to 14 residues. CDR1 is SGHRS and CDR2 is YFSETQ in the germline V gene. V lost 2 bases, J lost 6 bases, and 7 bases stayed unmatched. The CDR3 region is CASSFWTGSREQYF. Here the CDR3 DNA reads TGCGCCAGCAGCTTCTGGACAGGGAGTCGCGAGCAGTACTTC.

J is TRBJ2-3 and V is TRBV27; D not certain. The germline V gene has CDR1 MNHEY and CDR2 SMNVEV (reference sequence). The CDR3 loop spans 12 amino acids. The V gene lost 4 bases and the J gene lost 6 bases, with 8 bases spanning the gap. DNA of the CDR3: TGTGCCAGCAGTTCCCCCGGTGATACGCAGTATTTT. Amino acid sequence: CASSSPGDTQYF.

V is TRBV11-2 and J is TRBJ2-1, with 10 bases aligning to TRBD2. Germline loops: CDR1 SGHAT, CDR2 FQNNGV. The CDR3 contains 16 residues. Germline trimming cut 5 bases from V and 6 bases from J; bases unmatched to any gene: 10. The CDR3 nucleotides are TGTGCCAGCAGCCCCCAAGGGCTAGCGGGAGCCAATGAGCAGTTCTTC. Encoded protein: CASSPQGLAGANEQFF.

The chain couples TRBV7-3 to TRBJ1-6, with D possibly matching TRBD1 (5 bases). Germline assignment: CDR1 SGHTA and CDR2 FQGTGA. The V end was cut by 5 bases, the J end by 4 bases, with 9 bases between. The CDR3 sequence is 14 residues long. The CDR3 reads CASSLTAYNSPLHF. The CDR3 DNA reads TGTGCCAGCAGCCTGACAGCGTATAATTCACCCCTCCACTTT.

The chain uses TRBV7-2 and TRBJ2-2; the match to TRBD2 covers 7 bases. The germline gives CDR1 SGHTA, CDR2 FQGNSA. Losses at the gene ends were 5 bases for V and 4 bases for J; bases not matched to a gene: 10. CDR3 length: 16 amino acids. The CDR3, as DNA: TGTGCCAGCAGCATAGTTACGGGAGGTATCACCGGGGAGCTGTTTTTT. This sequence encodes CASSIVTGGITGELFF.

The genes are TRBV18 and TRBJ1-2; TRBD1 matches at 9 bases. V trimming: 0 bases; J trimming: 0 bases; junction bases outside the gene matches: 5. The CDR3 covers 17 residues. Per germline, CDR1 KGHSH and CDR2 LQKENI. The CDR3 DNA reads as TGTGCCAGCTCACCACCTAACAGGGGGCTTGCTAACTATGGCTACACCTTC. It translates to CASSPPNRGLANYGYTF.

The rearrangement links TRBV24-1 to TRBJ2-1; 16 bases align to TRBD2. The V gene's germline CDR1 is KGHDR and CDR2 SFDVKD. The ends lost 10 bases at V and 0 bases at J; junction bases unmatched: 11. The CDR3 runs 19 residues. The CDR3 DNA sequence: TGTGCCACAAAAGGGACTAGCGGGAGGGATTCGGGCTCCTACAATGAGCAGTTCTTC. Its translation is CATKGTSGRDSGSYNEQFF.

The chain recombines TRBV29-1 with TRBJ2-1; D might be TRBD2 (6 bases). V shed 0 bases and J shed 7 bases, with 13 bases lying between them. The CDR3 contains 14 residues. Per germline, CDR1 SQVTM and CDR2 ANQGSEA. CDR3 sequence: CSVEDPGGVNEQFF. CDR3 nucleotide sequence: TGCAGCGTTGAAGATCCCGGAGGGGTGAATGAGCAGTTCTTC.

V gene TRBV5-1 combines with J gene TRBJ2-2, with 10 bases fitting TRBD1. Germline CDR1 and CDR2: SGHRS and YFSETQ. The CDR3 is made up of 18 amino acids. The V gene end was trimmed by 4 bases and the J gene end by 3 bases; junction bases not matched to a gene: 12. The CDR3 protein is CASSPQNPGQGHTGELFF. The CDR3 DNA reads as TGCGCCAGCAGCCCCCAAAACCCGGGACAGGGGCACACCGGGGAGCTGTTTTTT.

This chain's CDR3 is CASSSVSYEQYF. The CDR3 DNA follows: TGTGCCAGCAGTTCAGTCTCCTACGAGCAGTACTTC. The V and J genes are TRBV28 and TRBJ2-7; D not certain. The CDR3 has 12 residues. Trimming took 4 bases from V and 0 from J, leaving 4 bases between them. Germline loops: CDR1 MDHEN, CDR2 SYDVKM.